The present entry profiles one TCR beta chain with its context. Its cognate antigen is unknown. This sample is part of a study of T cell responses to AZD1222 COVID-19 vaccine. Study findings and constraints: Following two doses of AZD1222, Spike-specific TCR breadth and depth rose. With dominance at 160-218 and 743-854, vaccine-associated CD4 TCRs spanned spike. Nearly half of spike-specific TCRs reportedly target variant regions that are unmutated in the B.1.351 and B.1.1.7 variants.

This CDR3 is built from 15 residues. Germline CDR1 and CDR2: LGHDT and YNNKEL (reference sequence). V lost 0 bases and J 2 bases, leaving 10 bases between the germline ends. Clones were read by immunoSEQ multiplex PCR, and TCRdb kept only the in-frame ones, dropping some. In the table there are some 120,000 clones, 90% of which are singletons. The gene calls are TRBV3-1 (or the pseudogene TRBV3-2) and TRBJ1-1; D not certain. The TCR sequence derives from an adult in good health. The material was peripheral blood, obtained on day 0 of AZD1222 vaccination. CDR3 nucleotide sequence: TGTGCCAGCAGCCAAGATGGAGCAGATAACACTGAAGCTTTCTTT. Amino acids: CASSQDGADNTEAFF.